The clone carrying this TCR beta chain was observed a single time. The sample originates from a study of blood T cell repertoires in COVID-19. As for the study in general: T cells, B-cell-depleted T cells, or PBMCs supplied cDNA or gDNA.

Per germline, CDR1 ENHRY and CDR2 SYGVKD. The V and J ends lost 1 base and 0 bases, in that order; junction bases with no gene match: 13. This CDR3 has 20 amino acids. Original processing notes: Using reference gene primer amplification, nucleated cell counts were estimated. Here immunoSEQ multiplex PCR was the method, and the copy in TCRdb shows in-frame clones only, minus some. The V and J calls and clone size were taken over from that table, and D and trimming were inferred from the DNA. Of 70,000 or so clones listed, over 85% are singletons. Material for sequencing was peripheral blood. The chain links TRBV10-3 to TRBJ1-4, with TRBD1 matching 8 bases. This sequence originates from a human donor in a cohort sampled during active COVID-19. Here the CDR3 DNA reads TGTGCCATCAGTGAGTTCCGGGCAGGGGGCCGCCTGGCAACTAATGAAAAACTGTTTTTT. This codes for CAISEFRAGGRLATNEKLFF.